This T cell receptor (beta chain) was documented in a study of blood T cells in healthy people across ages. Through a sample-barcoded 5' primer and a J-beta primer mix, a second PCR was run for roughly 6 to 12 cycles. TCRdb re-called the 5' RACE reads with MiXCR, one entry per CDR3 protein. The sample consists of roughly 730,000 distinct CDR3 sequences, roughly three fifths of them appearing once. This CDR3 has 15 amino acids. Trimming shortened V by 0 bases and J by 7 bases, and 15 bases separated the two germline ends. Germline assignment: CDR1 LGHDT and CDR2 YNNKEL (reference sequence). This rearrangement joins TRBV3-1 to TRBJ1-1; the D gene is possibly TRBD1 (5 bases). The sample consisted of blood. The source of this sequence is a man in his forties in good health. CDR3 DNA sequence: TGTGCCAGCAGCCAAGATCCGGGACGGGGGTTTGAAGCTTTCTTT. The encoded protein is CASSQDPGRGFEAFF.